This T cell receptor (beta chain) was observed in a study of blood T cell repertoires in COVID-19. Study in general: The United States, Italy and Spain were the sources of the acute and convalescent COVID-19 samples.

Some clones are missing from TCRdb's copy, which holds only in-frame ones; the method was immunoSEQ multiplex PCR. This sample has some 200,000 clones, with almost 85% found just once. The V and J ends lost 3 bases and 3 bases, in that order; junction bases with no gene match: 6. Germline assignment: CDR1 LNHDA and CDR2 SQIVND (reference sequence). This CDR3 is 15 amino acids long. The sequenced material came from peripheral blood. V gene TRBV19 combines with J gene TRBJ2-7; 9 nucleotides match TRBD2. The sequence was obtained from a woman between 40 and 50 years old with acute or convalescent COVID-19. Written as DNA, the CDR3 is TGTGCCAGTAGTATTAGGGCTAGCGGGAACTACGAGCAGTACTTC. Its protein product is CASSIRASGNYEQYF. Variable domain in full (rest from reference TRBV19 and TRBJ2-7): DGGITQSPKYLFRKEGQNVTLSCEQNLNHDAMYWYRQDPGQGLRLIYYSQIVNDFQKGDIAEGYSVSREKKESFPLTVTSAQKNPTAFYLCASSIRASGNYEQYFGPGTRLTVT.